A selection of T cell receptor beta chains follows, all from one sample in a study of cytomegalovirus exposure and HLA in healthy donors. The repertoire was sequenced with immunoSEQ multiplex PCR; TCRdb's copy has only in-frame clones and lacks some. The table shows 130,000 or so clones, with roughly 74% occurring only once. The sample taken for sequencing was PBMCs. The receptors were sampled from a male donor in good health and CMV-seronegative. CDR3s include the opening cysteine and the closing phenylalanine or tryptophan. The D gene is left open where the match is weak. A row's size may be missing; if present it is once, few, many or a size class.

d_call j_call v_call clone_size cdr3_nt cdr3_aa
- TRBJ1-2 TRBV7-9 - TGTGCCCCGCGGGAGGTATCGCGGGGCTACACCTTC CAPREVSRGYTF
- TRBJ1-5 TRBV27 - TGTGCCAGCAGTTTCGGGGGCAATCAGCCCCAGCATTTT CASSFGGNQPQHF
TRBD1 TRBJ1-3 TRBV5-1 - TGCGCCAGCAGCTTCGGACAGGGGGCTGGAAACACCATATATTTT CASSFGQGAGNTIYF
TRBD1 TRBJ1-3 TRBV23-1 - TGCACCAGCCGGGGACAGGTCTGCTCTGGAAACACCATATATTTT CTSRGQVCSGNTIYF
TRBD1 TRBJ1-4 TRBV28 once TGTGCCAGCAGCGCCCCACAGGGGAGAGATGAAAAACTGTTTTTT CASSAPQGRDEKLFF
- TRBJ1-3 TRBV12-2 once TGTGCAAGTCGCTTAGCGGGCGGGGCGGATCGCGGGAAGGCACTGGGAAACACCATATATTTT CASRLAGGADRGKALGNTIYF
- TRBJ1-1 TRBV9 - TGCGCCAGCAGTCAAGGTGCAGGATACACTGAAGCTTTCTTT CASSQGAGYTEAFF
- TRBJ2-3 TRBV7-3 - TGTGCCAGCAGCTTCCGAGCTGTCAAGTCAGATACGCAGTATTTT CASSFRAVKSDTQYF
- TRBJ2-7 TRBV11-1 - TGTGCCAGCAGCTTAGGGCCCAACTACGAGCAGTACTTC CASSLGPNYEQYF
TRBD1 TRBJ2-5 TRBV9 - TGTGCCAGCAGCGTAGGTGTGGTGGACAGGGGGCAAGAGACCCAGTACTTC CASSVGVVDRGQETQYF
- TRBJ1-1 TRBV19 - TGTGCCAGTAGTATGACAGTCGGCACTGAAGCTTTCTTT CASSMTVGTEAFF
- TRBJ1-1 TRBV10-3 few TGTGCCATCAGTGAGTCAATCGGACAACTTGAAGCTTTCTTT CAISESIGQLEAFF
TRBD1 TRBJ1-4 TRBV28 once TGTGCCAGCAGCTCAGGGGGCTATGAGGAAAAACTGTTTTTT CASSSGGYEEKLFF
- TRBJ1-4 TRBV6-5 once TGTGCCAGCAGTTGGAGCAGGGTGGCAACTAATGAAAAACTGTTTTTT CASSWSRVATNEKLFF
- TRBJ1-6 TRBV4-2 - TGTGCCAGCAGCCAACTAGGCAGCTCCTATAATTCACCCCTCCACTTT CASSQLGSSYNSPLHF
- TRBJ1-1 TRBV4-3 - TGCGCCAGCAGCCAAGACCAGGGAACAGGGACGAACACTGAAGCTTTCTTT CASSQDQGTGTNTEAFF
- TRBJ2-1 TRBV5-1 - TGCGCCAGCAGCTTGGGGACAAACAATGAGCAGTTCTTC CASSLGTNNEQFF
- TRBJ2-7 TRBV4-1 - TGCGCCAGCAGCCAACAGGGAGGAGGCGAGCAGTACTTC CASSQQGGGEQYF
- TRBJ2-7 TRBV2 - TGTGCCAGCGCCAAAACGAGACTGAACTACGAGCAGTACTTC CASAKTRLNYEQYF
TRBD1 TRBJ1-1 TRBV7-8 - TGTGCCAGCAGCACATACAGGGGGTTTGGGGCTTTCTTT CASSTYRGFGAFF
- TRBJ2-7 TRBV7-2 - TGTGCCAGCAGCTTAGTTGGGGGGAGCTCCTACGAGCAGTACTTC CASSLVGGSSYEQYF
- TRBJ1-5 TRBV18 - TGTGCCAGCTCACAACAGGGAGGGCATCAGCCCCAGCATTTT CASSQQGGHQPQHF
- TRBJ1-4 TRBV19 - TGTGCCACACAGTCGCTGGGGCCAAATGAAAAACTGTTTTTT CATQSLGPNEKLFF
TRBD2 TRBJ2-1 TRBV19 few TGTGCCAGTAGTATAGGGACTAGCGGGAGATTGCATGAGCAGTTCTTC CASSIGTSGRLHEQFF
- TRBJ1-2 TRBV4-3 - TGCGCCAGCAGCCAAGATAGGGGAAGTCCCTATGGCTACACCTTC CASSQDRGSPYGYTF
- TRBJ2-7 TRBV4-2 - TGTGCCCCTGGAGAATCTCCGCCCCACGAGCAGTACTTC CAPGESPPHEQYF
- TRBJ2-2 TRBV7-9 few TGTTCCAGCAGCCCCCCGGTCATTAAACTTGCCGGGGAGCTGTTTTTT CSSSPPVIKLAGELFF
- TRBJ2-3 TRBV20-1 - TGCAGTGCTAGAGATCTTACGCAGTATTTT CSARDLTQYF
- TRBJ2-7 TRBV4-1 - TGCGCCAGCAGCCAAGAAGTGATCTCCTACGAGCAGTACTTC CASSQEVISYEQYF
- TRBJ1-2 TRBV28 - TGTGCCAGCAGTTTGTTCGGTCCCGGTGTCTATGGCTACACCTTC CASSLFGPGVYGYTF
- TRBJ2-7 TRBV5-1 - TGCGCCAGCAGCTTGGCTAGGGGGGGCTACGAGCAGTACTTC CASSLARGGYEQYF
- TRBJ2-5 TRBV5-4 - TGTGCCAGCAGCTTCAGCGGAAATGGGGAGACCCAGTACTTC CASSFSGNGETQYF
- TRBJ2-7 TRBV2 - TGTGCCACTAGGGAGGCCTACGAGCAGTACTTC CATREAYEQYF
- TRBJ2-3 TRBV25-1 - TGTGCCAGCAGACTAAGAACGTTGGATACGCAGTATTTT CASRLRTLDTQYF
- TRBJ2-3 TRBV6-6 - TGTGCCAGCAGACTGGGCACAGATACGCAGTATTTT CASRLGTDTQYF